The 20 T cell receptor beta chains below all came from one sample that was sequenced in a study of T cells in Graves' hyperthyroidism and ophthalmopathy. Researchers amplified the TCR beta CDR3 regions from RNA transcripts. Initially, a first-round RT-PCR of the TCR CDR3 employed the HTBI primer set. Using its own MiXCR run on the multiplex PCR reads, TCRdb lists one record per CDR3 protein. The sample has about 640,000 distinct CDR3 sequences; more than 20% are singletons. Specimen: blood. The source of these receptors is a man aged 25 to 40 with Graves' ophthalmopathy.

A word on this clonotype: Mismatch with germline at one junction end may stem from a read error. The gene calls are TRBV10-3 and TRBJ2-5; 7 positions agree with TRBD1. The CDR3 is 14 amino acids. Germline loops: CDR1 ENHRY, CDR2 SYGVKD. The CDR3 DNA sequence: TGTGCCAGCAGTTTCACAGGGGACCAAGAGACCCAGTACTTC. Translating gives CASSFTGDQETQYF.

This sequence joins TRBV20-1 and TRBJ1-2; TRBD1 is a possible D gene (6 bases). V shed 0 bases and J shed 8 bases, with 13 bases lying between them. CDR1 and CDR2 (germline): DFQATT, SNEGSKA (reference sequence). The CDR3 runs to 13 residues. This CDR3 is CSARDRGGEGYTF. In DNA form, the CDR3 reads TGCAGTGCTAGAGATCGAGGGGGGGAAGGCTACACCTTC.

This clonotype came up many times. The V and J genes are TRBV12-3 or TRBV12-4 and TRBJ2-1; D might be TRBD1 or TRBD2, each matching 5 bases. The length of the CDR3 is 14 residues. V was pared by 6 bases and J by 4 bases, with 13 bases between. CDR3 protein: CASSVSGGYNEQFF. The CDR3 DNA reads TGTGCCAGCAGCGTCTCTGGGGGTTACAATGAGCAGTTCTTC.

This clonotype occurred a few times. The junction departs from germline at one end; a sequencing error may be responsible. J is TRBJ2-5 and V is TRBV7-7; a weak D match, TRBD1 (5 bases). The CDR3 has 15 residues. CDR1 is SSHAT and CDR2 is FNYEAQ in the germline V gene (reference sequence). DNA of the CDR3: TGTGCTAGCAGCTTCTCAGGGATTGGCGGAGAGACCCAGTACTTC. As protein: CASSFSGIGGETQYF. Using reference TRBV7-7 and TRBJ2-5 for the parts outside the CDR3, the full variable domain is GAGVSQSPRYKVTKRGQDVTLRCDPISSHATLYWYQQALGQGPEFLTYFNYEAQPDKSGLPSDRFSAERPEGSISTLTIQRTEQRDSAMYRCASSFSGIGGETQYFGPGTRLLVL.

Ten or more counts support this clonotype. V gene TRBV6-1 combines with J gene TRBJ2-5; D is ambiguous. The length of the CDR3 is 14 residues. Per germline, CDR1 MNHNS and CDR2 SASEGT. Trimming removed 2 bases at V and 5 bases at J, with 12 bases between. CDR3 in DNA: TGTGCCAGCAGTGAAAGTAGTGGGTGGGAGACCCAGTACTTC. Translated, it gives CASSESSGWETQYF.

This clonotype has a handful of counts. The CDR3 region is CSAKPGGPFDTQYF. CDR3 coding DNA: TGCAGTGCTAAACCGGGTGGGCCCTTTGATACGCAGTATTTT. This sequence joins TRBV20-1 and TRBJ2-3; no clear D. Looked up from germline, CDR1 is DFQATT and CDR2 is SNEGSKA (reference sequence). The V and J ends lost 4 bases and 6 bases respectively, with 17 bases between them. The CDR3 consists of 14 residues.

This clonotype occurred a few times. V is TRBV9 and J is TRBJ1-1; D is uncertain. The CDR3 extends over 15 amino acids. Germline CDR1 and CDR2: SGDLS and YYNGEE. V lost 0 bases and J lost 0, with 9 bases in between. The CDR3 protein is CASSVGSGLNTEAFF. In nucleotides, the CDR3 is TGTGCCAGCAGCGTAGGGTCGGGTTTGAACACTGAAGCTTTCTTT.

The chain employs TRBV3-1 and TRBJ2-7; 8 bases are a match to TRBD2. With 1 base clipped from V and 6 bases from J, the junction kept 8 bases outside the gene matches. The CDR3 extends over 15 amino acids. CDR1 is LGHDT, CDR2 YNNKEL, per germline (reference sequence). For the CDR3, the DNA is TGTGCCAGCAGCCAAGGTCTTAGCGGGACTACCGAGCAGTACTTC. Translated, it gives CASSQGLSGTTEQYF.

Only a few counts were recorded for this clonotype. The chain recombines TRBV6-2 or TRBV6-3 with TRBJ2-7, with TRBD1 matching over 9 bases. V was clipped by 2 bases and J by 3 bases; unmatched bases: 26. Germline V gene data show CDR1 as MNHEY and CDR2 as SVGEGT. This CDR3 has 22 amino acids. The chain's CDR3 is CASSYLLKTGGGTDTRRYEQYF. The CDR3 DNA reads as TGTGCCAGCAGTTACCTCCTAAAGACAGGGGGAGGAACGGACACACGACGCTACGAGCAGTACTTC.

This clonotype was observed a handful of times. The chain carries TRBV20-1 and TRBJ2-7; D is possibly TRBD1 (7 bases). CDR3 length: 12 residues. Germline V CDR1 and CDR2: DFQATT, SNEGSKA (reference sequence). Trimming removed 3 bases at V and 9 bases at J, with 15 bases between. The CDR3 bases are TGCAGTGCTAGGGAGCAGGGGGGTAGGCAGTACTTC. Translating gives CSAREQGGRQYF.

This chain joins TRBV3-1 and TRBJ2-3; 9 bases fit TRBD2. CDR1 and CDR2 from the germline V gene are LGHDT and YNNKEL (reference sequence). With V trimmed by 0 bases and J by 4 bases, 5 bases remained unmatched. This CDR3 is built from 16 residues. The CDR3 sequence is CASSQDLAGDSDTQYF. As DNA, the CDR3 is TGTGCCAGCAGCCAAGATTTAGCGGGAGACTCAGATACGCAGTATTTT.

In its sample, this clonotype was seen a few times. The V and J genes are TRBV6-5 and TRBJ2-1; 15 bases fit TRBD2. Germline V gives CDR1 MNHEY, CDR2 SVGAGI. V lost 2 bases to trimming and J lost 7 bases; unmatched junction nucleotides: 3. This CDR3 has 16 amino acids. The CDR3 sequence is CASSYGLAGGGNEQFF. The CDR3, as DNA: TGTGCCAGCAGTTACGGACTAGCGGGAGGGGGGAATGAGCAGTTCTTC.

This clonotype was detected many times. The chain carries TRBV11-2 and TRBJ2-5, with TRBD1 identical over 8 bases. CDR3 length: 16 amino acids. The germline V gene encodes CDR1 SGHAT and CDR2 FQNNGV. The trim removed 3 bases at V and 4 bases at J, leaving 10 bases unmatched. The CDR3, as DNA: TGTGCCAGCAGCTTTGAGGGGCCCACAGGGGGAGAGACCCAGTACTTC. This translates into CASSFEGPTGGETQYF.

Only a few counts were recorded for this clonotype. The CDR3: CASSLEVARGRQETQYF. The CDR3 DNA reads as TGTGCCAGCAGCTTGGAAGTGGCCAGGGGGCGGCAAGAGACCCAGTACTTC. V is TRBV5-5 and J is TRBJ2-5; 8 nucleotides agree with TRBD1. The CDR3 is 17 amino acids. V lost 0 bases, J lost 2 bases, and 9 bases stayed unmatched. Looked up from germline, CDR1 is SGHKS and CDR2 is YYEKEE (reference sequence). Complete variable domain (other parts from reference TRBV5-5 and TRBJ2-5): DAGVTQSPTHLIKTRGQQVTLRCSPISGHKSVSWYQQVLGQGPQFIFQYYEKEERGRGNFPDRFSARQFPNYSSELNVNALLLGDSALYLCASSLEVARGRQETQYFGPGTRLLVL.

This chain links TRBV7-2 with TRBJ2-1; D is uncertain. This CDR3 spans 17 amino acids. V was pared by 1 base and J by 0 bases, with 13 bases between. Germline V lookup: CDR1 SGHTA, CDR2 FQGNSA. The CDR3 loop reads CASSLGYSLRSYNEQFF. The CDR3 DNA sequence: TGTGCCAGCAGCTTAGGTTACTCTCTCCGCTCCTACAATGAGCAGTTCTTC.

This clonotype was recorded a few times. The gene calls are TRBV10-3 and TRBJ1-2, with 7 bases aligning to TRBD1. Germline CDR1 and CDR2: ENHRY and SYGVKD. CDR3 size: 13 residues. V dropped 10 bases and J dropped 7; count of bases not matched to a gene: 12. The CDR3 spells CATTGEGGAGYTF. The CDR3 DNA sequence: TGTGCCACTACAGGGGAGGGCGGTGCTGGCTACACCTTC.

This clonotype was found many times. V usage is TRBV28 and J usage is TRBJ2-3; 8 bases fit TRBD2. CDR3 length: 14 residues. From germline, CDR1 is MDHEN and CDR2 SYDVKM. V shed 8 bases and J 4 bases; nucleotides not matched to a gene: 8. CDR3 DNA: TGTGCCAGCGGCCGGACTAGCTGGGCAGATACGCAGTATTTT. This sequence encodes CASGRTSWADTQYF.

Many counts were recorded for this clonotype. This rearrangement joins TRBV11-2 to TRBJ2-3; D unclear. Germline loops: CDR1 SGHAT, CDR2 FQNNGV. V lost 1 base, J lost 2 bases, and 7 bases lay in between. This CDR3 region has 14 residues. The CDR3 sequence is CASSLGRDTDTQYF. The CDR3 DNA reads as TGTGCCAGCAGCTTAGGCAGAGACACAGATACGCAGTATTTT.

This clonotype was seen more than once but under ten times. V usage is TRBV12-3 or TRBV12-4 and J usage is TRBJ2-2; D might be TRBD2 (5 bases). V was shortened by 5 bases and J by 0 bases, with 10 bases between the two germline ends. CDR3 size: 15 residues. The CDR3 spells CASSNPGTNTGELFF. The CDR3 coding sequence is TGTGCCAGCAGTAACCCCGGGACGAACACCGGGGAGCTGTTTTTT.

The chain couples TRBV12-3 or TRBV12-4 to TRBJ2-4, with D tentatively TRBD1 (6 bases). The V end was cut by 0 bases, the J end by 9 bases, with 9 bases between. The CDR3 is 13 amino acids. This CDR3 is CASSLAQGSIQYF. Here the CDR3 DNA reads TGTGCCAGCAGTTTAGCTCAGGGGAGCATTCAGTACTTC.